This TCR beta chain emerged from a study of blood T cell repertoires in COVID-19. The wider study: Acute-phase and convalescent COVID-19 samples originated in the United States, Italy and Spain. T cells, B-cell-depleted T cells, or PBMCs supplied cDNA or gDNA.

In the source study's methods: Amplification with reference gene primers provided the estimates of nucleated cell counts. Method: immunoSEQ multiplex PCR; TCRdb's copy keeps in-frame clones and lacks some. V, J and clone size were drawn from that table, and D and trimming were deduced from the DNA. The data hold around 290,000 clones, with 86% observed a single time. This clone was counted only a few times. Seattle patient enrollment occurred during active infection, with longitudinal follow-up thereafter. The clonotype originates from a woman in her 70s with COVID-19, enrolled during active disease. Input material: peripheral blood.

CDR3 nucleotides: TGTGCCAGCACCCTCGGGAGATTGAACACTGAAGCTTTCTTT. Amino acid sequence: CASTLGRLNTEAFF. The gene calls are TRBV7-9 and TRBJ1-1; no reliable D call. V was clipped by 7 bases and J by 0 bases, with 12 bases between them. Germline CDR1 and CDR2: SEHNR and FQNEAQ (reference sequence). The CDR3 totals 14 residues.